The T cell receptor beta chain under discussion was sequenced for a study of shared clonotypes between healthy human individuals. Turning to the study itself: The study used three CD4 naive, three CD4 memory, two CD8 naive and one CD8 memory plate per donor.

Within Nashville, Tennessee resided all donors, each a Caucasian adult. Here immunoSEQ multiplex PCR was the method, and the copy in TCRdb shows in-frame clones only, minus some. The sample has about 1.5 million clones, 98% seen once; the top ten hold about 0.42%. About this clone: Its antigen is unidentified.

From germline, CDR1 is MNHEY and CDR2 SVGAGI. V lost 0 bases and J lost 1, with 9 bases in between. The CDR3 is made up of 16 amino acids. Study findings and constraints: Rarefaction revealed incomplete sorted-subset sequencing despite large depth. Naive CD4 clonotypes were shared across a handful of donors at 4.5% to 6%.

The TCR was taken from a man aged 30 to 45 in good health. This chain uses TRBV6-5 with TRBJ2-2; D uncertain. The source material was naive CD4+ T cells sorted from blood. Subset denoted: CD45RA+ positively selected. CDR3 region: CASSYSQKRNTGELFF. In DNA form, the CDR3 reads TGTGCCAGCAGTTACTCCCAAAAACGGAACACCGGGGAGCTGTTTTTT.